Listed below are T cell receptor beta chains from one sample, sequenced in a study of technical replicates of blood from several donors. This table comes from immunoSEQ multiplex PCR, and its TCRdb copy is limited to in-frame clones, with some not included. The sample shows some 14,000 clones, around four fifths of them seen only once. What was sequenced was PBMCs. These receptors all come from a human donor in good health. The CDR3 runs from the conserved cysteine through the conserved F or W. A D gene is named only where the DNA matches it firmly. Clone size is given for some rows only: seen once, a few or many times, or a class if the clone is expanded.

CSVPSGVSSYNEQFF	TGCAGCGTTCCCTCGGGGGTAAGCTCCTACAATGAGCAGTTCTTC	TRBV29-1	TRBJ2-1	.	.
CSVGVSGGDTEAFF	TGCAGCGTTGGAGTGTCAGGGGGCGACACTGAAGCTTTCTTT	TRBV29-1	TRBJ1-1	TRBD1	.
CASSAGTGGNYEQYF	TGCGCCAGCAGCGCGGGGACAGGGGGAAACTACGAGCAGTACTTC	TRBV5-1	TRBJ2-7	TRBD1	once
CASSSGLAGVEEQYF	TGTGCCAGCAGTTCAGGACTAGCGGGAGTTGAAGAGCAGTACTTC	TRBV7-9	TRBJ2-7	TRBD2	.
CAWSVSTANTF	TGTGCCTGGAGTGTATCGACAGCGAACACCTTC	TRBV30	TRBJ1-2	.	once
CASSYSYFTETQYF	TGTGCCAGCAGTTACTCTTACTTTACAGAGACCCAGTACTTC	TRBV6-5	TRBJ2-5	.	.
CAISEGLAGTETQYF	TGTGCCATCAGTGAGGGCCTAGCGGGAACAGAGACCCAGTACTTC	TRBV10-3	TRBJ2-5	TRBD2	.
CAWWTALGGTEAFF	TGTGCCTGGTGGACGGCGTTAGGGGGAACTGAAGCTTTCTTT	TRBV30	TRBJ1-1	.	few
CASEGDPYEQYF	TGTGCCAGCGAGGGGGACCCCTACGAGCAGTACTTC	TRBV13	TRBJ2-7	.	.
CASSPLAGDGNEQFF	TGCGCCAGCAGTCCACTAGCGGGAGATGGTAATGAGCAGTTCTTC	TRBV10-2	TRBJ2-1	TRBD2	.
CASAGNQPQHF	TGTGCCAGTGCCGGGAATCAGCCCCAGCATTTT	TRBV2	TRBJ1-5	.	.
CARFTGHSYNEQFF	TGCGCCAGATTTACGGGACATTCCTACAATGAGCAGTTCTTC	TRBV10-1	TRBJ2-1	.	.
CASRSTTNTEAFF	TGTGCCAGCAGGTCAACAACGAACACTGAAGCTTTCTTT	TRBV6-5	TRBJ1-1	.	.
CASSDPGTSGTYEQYF	TGTGCCAGCAGTGACCCCGGGACTAGCGGAACCTACGAGCAGTACTTC	TRBV25-1	TRBJ2-7	TRBD2	.
CASSSSWRGSGANVLTF	TGTGCCAGCAGCTCCTCATGGAGGGGCTCTGGGGCCAACGTCCTGACTTTC	TRBV11-2	TRBJ2-6	.	.
CASTPGQGNTEAFF	TGCGCCAGCACCCCAGGGCAGGGGAACACTGAAGCTTTCTTT	TRBV10-1	TRBJ1-1	.	.
CASTQLRAHVTGELFF	TGCGCCAGCACCCAACTGAGGGCCCATGTCACCGGGGAGCTGTTTTTT	TRBV5-1	TRBJ2-2	.	few
CASSLGTAGDTQYF	TGTGCCAGCAGTTTAGGGACAGCTGGAGATACGCAGTATTTT	TRBV27	TRBJ2-3	TRBD1	.
CASSYMDRGFEKLFF	TGTGCCAGCAGTTACATGGACAGGGGATTTGAAAAACTGTTTTTT	TRBV6-6	TRBJ1-4	TRBD1	few
CASSLGGSGASYEQYF	TGTGCCAGCAGCCTCGGGGGGAGCGGAGCCTCCTACGAGCAGTACTTC	TRBV11-3	TRBJ2-7	TRBD2	.
CASPQASLAGKYNEQFF	TGCGCCAGCCCCCAGGCCTCCCTAGCGGGGAAATACAATGAGCAGTTCTTC	TRBV10-1	TRBJ2-1	TRBD2	.
CASSASDPSDTQYF	TGTGCCAGCAGTGCTAGCGACCCTTCAGATACGCAGTATTTT	TRBV6-4	TRBJ2-3	.	.
CASSLPGGFGNEQFF	TGTGCCAGCTCATTACCAGGGGGCTTTGGGAATGAGCAGTTCTTC	TRBV18	TRBJ2-1	TRBD1	few
CASSQRTGNTEAFF	TGTGCCAGCAGTCAGCGGACAGGGAACACTGAAGCTTTCTTT	TRBV27	TRBJ1-1	TRBD1	.
CASSIDGTGAPATYGYTF	TGTGCCAGTAGTATAGATGGAACAGGGGCGCCGGCTACCTATGGCTACACCTTC	TRBV19	TRBJ1-2	TRBD1	.
CASSLDAGTNTGELFF	TGTGCCAGCAGCTTAGATGCGGGGACGAACACCGGGGAGCTGTTTTTT	TRBV7-7	TRBJ2-2	.	.
CASSPGLAAADTQYF	TGCGCCAGCAGCCCGGGACTAGCGGCGGCAGATACGCAGTATTTT	TRBV4-1	TRBJ2-3	TRBD2	.
CASSPGDRGLEGYTF	TGTGCCAGCTCACCAGGGGACAGGGGGCTCGAAGGCTACACCTTC	TRBV18	TRBJ1-2	TRBD1	.
CASSLLFGGPWETQYF	TGTGCCAGCAGCTTACTTTTCGGGGGGCCGTGGGAGACCCAGTACTTC	TRBV7-9	TRBJ2-5	.	.
CASSLGLAGTYEQYF	TGTGCCAGCAGCTTAGGACTAGCGGGAACCTACGAGCAGTACTTC	TRBV5-6	TRBJ2-7	TRBD2	.
CASSFGTVRANF	TGTGCCAGCAGTTTTGGGACAGTGAGGGCGAATTTT	TRBV5-6	TRBJ2-3	TRBD1	.